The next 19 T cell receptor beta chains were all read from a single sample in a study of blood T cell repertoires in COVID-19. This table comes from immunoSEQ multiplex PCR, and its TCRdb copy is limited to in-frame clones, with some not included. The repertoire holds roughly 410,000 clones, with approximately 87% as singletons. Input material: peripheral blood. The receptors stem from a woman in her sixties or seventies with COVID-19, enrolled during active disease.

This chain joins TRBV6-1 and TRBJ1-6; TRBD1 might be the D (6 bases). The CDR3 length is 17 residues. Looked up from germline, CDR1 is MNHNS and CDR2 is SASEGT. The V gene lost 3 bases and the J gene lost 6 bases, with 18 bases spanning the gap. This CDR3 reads CASSDSYRAFSNSPLHF. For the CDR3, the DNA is TGTGCCAGCAGTGATTCGTACAGGGCTTTTTCTAATTCACCCCTCCACTTT.

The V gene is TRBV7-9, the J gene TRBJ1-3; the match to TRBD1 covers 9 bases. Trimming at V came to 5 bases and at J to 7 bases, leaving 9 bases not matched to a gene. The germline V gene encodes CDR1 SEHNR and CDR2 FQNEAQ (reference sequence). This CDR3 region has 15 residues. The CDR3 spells CASSPIPGQGNTIYF. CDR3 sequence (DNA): TGTGCCAGCAGCCCAATACCGGGACAGGGTAACACCATATATTTT. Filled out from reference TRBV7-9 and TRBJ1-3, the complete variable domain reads DTGVSQNPRHKITKRGQNVTFRCDPISEHNRLYWYRQTLGQGPEFLTYFQNEAQLEKSRLLSDRFSAERPKGSFSTLEIQRTEQGDSAMYLCASSPIPGQGNTIYFGEGSWLTVV.

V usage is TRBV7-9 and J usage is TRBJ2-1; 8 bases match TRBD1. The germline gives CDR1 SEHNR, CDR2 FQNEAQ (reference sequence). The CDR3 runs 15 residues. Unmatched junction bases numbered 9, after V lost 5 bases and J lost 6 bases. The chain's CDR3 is CASSMTGVAINEQFF. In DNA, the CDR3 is TGTGCCAGCAGCATGACAGGGGTGGCCATCAATGAGCAGTTCTTC.

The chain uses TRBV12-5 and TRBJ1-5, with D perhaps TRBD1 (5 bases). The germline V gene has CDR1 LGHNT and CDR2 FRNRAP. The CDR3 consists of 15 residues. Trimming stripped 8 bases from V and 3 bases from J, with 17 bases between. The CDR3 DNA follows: TGTGCTAGTTTGGGGGGGACGGGGATCAATCAGCCCCAGCATTTT. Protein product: CASLGGTGINQPQHF.

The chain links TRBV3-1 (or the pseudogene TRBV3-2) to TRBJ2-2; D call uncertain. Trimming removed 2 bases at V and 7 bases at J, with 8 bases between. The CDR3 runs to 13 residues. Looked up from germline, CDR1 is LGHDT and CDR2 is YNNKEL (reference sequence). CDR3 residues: CASSQIVIGELFF. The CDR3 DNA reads TGTGCCAGCAGCCAAATAGTGATCGGGGAGCTGTTTTTT.

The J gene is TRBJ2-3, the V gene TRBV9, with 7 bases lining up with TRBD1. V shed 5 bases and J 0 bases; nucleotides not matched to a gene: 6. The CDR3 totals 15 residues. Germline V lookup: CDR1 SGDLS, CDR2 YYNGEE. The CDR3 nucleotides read TGTGCCAGCAGTTACGGACAGGATAGCACAGATACGCAGTATTTT. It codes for CASSYGQDSTDTQYF.

Here the CDR3 DNA reads TGTGCCAGCGAGCCCTCCCCCGGGGAGCTGTTTTTT. Translated, it gives CASEPSPGELFF. The chain links TRBV7-9 to TRBJ2-2; D is uncertain. This CDR3 is 12 amino acids long. The germline gives CDR1 SEHNR, CDR2 FQNEAQ (reference sequence). V lost 8 bases and J 6 bases, leaving 10 bases between the germline ends.

The CDR3 sequence is CASSLETGLDTQYF. The CDR3 bases are TGCGCCAGCAGCTTGGAGACAGGGTTGGATACGCAGTATTTT. The genes are TRBV5-1 and TRBJ2-3; TRBD1 matches at 7 bases. Germline V gene data show CDR1 as SGHRS and CDR2 as YFSETQ. V was pared by 0 bases and J by 6 bases, with 4 bases of the junction left unmatched. The CDR3 runs 14 residues.

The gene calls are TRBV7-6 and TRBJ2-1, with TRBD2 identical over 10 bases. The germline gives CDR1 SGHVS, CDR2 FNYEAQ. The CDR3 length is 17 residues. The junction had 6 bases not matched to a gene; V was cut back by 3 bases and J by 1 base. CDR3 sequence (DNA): TGTGCCAGCAGCTTCGGTAGCGGGGGGTGGTCCTACAATGAGCAGTTCTTC. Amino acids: CASSFGSGGWSYNEQFF.

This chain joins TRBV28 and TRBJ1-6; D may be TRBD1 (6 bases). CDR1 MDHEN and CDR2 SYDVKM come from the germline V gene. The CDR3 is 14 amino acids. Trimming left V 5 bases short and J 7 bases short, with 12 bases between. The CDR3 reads CASSNRVANSPLHF. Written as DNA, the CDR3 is TGTGCCAGCAGTAACAGGGTAGCGAATTCACCCCTCCACTTT.

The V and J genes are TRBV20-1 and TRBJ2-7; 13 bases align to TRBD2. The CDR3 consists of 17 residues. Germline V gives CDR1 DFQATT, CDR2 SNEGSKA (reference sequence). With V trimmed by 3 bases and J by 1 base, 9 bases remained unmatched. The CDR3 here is CSASRLAGGFGSYEQYF. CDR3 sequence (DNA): TGCAGTGCTAGTAGACTAGCGGGGGGATTTGGGTCCTACGAGCAGTACTTC.

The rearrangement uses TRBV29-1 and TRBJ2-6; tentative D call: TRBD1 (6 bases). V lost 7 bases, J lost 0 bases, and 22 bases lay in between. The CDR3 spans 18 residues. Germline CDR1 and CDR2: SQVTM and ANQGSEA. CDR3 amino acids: CSATFPGHMSSGANVLTF. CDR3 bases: TGCAGCGCAACTTTTCCGGGACATATGAGCTCTGGGGCCAACGTCCTGACTTTC.

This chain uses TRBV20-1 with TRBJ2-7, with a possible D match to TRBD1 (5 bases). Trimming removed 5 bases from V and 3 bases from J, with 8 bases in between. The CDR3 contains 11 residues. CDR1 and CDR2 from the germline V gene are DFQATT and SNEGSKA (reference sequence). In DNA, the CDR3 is TGCAGTGCTTTACAGGACTACGAGCAGTACTTC. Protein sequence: CSALQDYEQYF.

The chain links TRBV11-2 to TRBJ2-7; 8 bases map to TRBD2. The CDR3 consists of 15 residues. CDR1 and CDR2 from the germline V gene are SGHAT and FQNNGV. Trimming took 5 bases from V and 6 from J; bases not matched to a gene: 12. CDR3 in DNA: TGTGCCAGCAGCAACAGGGAGCGGGGGATTTCCGAGCAGTACTTC. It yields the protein CASSNRERGISEQYF.

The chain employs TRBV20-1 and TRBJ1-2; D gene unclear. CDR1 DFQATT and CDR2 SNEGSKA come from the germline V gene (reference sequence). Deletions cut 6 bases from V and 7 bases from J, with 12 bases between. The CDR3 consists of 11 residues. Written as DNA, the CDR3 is TGCAGTGCATCCCAAGCCATTGGCTACACCTTC. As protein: CSASQAIGYTF.

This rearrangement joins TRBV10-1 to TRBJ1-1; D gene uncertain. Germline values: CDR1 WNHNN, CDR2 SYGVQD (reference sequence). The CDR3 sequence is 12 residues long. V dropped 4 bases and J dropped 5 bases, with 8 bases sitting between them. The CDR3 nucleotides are TGCGCCAGCAGTGGGGCACTTACTGAAGCTTTCTTT. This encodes CASSGALTEAFF.

CDR3 coding DNA: TGCGCCAGCAGCTCAGGACTAGCCAGACAAGAGACCCAGTACTTC. This sequence encodes CASSSGLARQETQYF. V and J are TRBV5-1 and TRBJ2-5; 8 bases line up with TRBD2. There are 15 residues in the CDR3. From germline, CDR1 is SGHRS and CDR2 YFSETQ. Trimming took 3 bases from V and 2 from J; bases not matched to a gene: 6. Full variable domain (remainder filled in from reference TRBV5-1 and TRBJ2-5): KAGVTQTPRYLIKTRGQQVTLSCSPISGHRSVSWYQQTPGQGLQFLFEYFSETQRNKGNFPGRFSGRQFSNSRSEMNVSTLELGDSALYLCASSSGLARQETQYFGPGTRLLVL.

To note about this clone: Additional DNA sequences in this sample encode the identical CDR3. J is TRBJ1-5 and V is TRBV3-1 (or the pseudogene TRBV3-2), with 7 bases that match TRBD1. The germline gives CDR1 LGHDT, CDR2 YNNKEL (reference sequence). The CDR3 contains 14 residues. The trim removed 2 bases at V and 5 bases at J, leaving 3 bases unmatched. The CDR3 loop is CASSQRQGDQPQHF. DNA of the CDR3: TGTGCCAGCAGCCAAAGACAGGGAGATCAGCCCCAGCATTTT.

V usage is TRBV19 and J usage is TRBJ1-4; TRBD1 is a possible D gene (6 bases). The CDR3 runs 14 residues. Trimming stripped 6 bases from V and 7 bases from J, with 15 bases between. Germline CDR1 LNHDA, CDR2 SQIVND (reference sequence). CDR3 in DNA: TGTGCCAGTAGGGGACACCGAGGGGGTGAAAAACTGTTTTTT. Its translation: CASRGHRGGEKLFF.